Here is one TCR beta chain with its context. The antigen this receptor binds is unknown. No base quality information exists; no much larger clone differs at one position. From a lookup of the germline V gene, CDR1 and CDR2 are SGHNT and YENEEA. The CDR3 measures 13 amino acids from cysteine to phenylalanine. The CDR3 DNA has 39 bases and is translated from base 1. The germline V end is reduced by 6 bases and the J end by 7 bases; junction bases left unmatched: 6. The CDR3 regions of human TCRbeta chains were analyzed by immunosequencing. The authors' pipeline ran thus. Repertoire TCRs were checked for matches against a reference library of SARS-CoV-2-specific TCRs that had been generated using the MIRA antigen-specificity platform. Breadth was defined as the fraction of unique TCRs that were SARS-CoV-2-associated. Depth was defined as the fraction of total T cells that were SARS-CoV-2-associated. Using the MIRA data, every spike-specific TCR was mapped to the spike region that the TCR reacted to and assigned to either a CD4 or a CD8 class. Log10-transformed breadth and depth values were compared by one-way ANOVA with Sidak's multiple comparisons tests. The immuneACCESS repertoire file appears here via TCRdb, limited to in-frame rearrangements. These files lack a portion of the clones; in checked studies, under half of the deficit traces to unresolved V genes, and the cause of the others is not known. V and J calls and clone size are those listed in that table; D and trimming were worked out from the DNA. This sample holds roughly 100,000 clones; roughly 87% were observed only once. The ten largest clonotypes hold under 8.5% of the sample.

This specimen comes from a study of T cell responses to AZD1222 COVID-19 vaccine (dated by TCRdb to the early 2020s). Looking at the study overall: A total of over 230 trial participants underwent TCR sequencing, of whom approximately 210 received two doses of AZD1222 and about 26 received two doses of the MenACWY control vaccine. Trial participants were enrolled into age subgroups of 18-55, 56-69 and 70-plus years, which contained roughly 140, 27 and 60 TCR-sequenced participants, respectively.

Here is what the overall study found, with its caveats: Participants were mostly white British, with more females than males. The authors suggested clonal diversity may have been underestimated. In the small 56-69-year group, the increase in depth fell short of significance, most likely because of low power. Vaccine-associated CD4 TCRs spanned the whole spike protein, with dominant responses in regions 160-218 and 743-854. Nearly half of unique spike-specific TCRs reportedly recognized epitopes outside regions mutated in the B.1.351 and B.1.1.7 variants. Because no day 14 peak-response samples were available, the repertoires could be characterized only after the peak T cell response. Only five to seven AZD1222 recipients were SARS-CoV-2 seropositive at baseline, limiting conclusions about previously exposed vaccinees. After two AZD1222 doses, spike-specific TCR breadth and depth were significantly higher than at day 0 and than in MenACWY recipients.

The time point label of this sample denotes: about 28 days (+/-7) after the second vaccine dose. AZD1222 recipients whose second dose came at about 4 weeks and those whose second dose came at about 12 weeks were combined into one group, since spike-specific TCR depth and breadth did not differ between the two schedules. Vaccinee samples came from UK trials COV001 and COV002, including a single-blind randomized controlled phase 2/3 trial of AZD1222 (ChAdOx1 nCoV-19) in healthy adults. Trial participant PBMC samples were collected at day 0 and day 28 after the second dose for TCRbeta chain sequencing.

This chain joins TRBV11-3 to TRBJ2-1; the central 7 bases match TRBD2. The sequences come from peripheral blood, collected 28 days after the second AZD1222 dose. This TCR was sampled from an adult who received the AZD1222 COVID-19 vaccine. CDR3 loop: CASSSGGGNEQFF. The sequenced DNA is TGTGCCAGCAGTTCGGGGGGAGGGAATGAGCAGTTCTTC.